This T cell receptor (beta chain) is from a study of blood T cell repertoires in COVID-19. For the study at large: Samples taken during acute and convalescent COVID-19 were collected in the United States, Italy and Spain. Nucleic acid was either cDNA or gDNA, and it came from T cells, B-cell-depleted T cells, or PBMCs.

For this clone: Germline and junction disagree at one end, which may indicate a read error.

CDR1 SSHAT and CDR2 FNYEAQ come from the germline V gene (reference sequence). This CDR3 spans 15 amino acids. Repertoires were generated with immunoSEQ multiplex PCR, while TCRdb's copy carries only in-frame clones and drops some. The sample lists around 260,000 clones, 75% to 90% occurring once. Patients at the Seattle site were enrolled during active infection and followed longitudinally. The genes are TRBV7-7 and TRBJ1-4, with D tentatively TRBD1 (5 bases). The sequencing sample was made of peripheral blood. This clonotype was obtained from a woman in her 70s with COVID-19, enrolled during active disease. CDR3 in DNA: TGTGCTAGCAGCTTAGGGCAGGGCCCAAATGAAAAACTGTTTTTT. Protein sequence: CASSLGQGPNEKLFF.